This passage covers 10 T cell receptor beta chains from one sample sequenced in a study of cytomegalovirus exposure and HLA in healthy donors listed by TCRdb under 2017. Preparation of the library involved the immunoSEQ multiplex PCR assay. For the multiplex PCR, a mixture combining 60 forward primers for TCR Vbeta segments and 13 reverse primers for TCR Jbeta segments was used. This is the immuneACCESS table as TCRdb keeps it, with only in-frame sequences that have V and J called. A part of the clones is gone; compared with another copy, unresolved V genes explain less than half, and the rest is unexplained. This sample comprises about 160,000 clones, under 85% of them detected only once. About 1.4% of the sample comes from the top ten. Sequencing was performed on PBMCs. These receptors were obtained from a woman aged 25 to 39 in good health and CMV-seronegative.

This sequence joins TRBV5-6 and TRBJ2-5, with TRBD2 identical over 7 bases. The DNA end is more similar to TRBJ2-7, so the J call may be wrong. CDR3 length: 14 residues. Germline V gives CDR1 SGHDT, CDR2 YYEEEE. In DNA, the CDR3 is TGTGCCAGCAGCCTGGGACTACCCTCCTACGAGCAGTACTTC. It specifies CASSLGLPSYEQYF.

This chain uses TRBV6-5 with TRBJ1-2; 8 positions agree with TRBD1. The V and J ends lost 10 bases and 2 bases, in that order; junction bases with no gene match: 9. Germline V gives CDR1 MNHEY, CDR2 SVGAGI. This CDR3 spans 14 amino acids. CDR3 bases: TGTGCCACTTCGACAGGGGCCATCAACTATGGCTACACCTTC. Its protein is CATSTGAINYGYTF.

As for this clone: This CDR3 is also generated by other DNA sequences in the sample. DNA for the CDR3: TGCAGCGTTGTGTCGGGGTCAAATGAAAAACTGTTTTTT. It is translated as CSVVSGSNEKLFF. The rearrangement joins TRBV29-1 to TRBJ1-4; no clear D gene. Trimming took off 4 bases at V and 5 bases at J, with 11 bases between the two ends. CDR3 length: 13 residues. Germline V lookup: CDR1 SQVTM, CDR2 ANQGSEA.

In this sample, this clone turned up once. The chain couples TRBV11-2 to TRBJ2-7; D uncertain. There are 13 residues in the CDR3. CDR1 SGHAT and CDR2 FQNNGV come from the germline V gene. V dropped 5 bases and J dropped 0 bases, with 8 bases sitting between them. CDR3 region: CASSPTDSYEQYF. The CDR3 DNA is TGTGCCAGCAGCCCTACCGACTCCTACGAGCAGTACTTC.

The V and J genes are TRBV18 and TRBJ2-7, with D perhaps TRBD1 (5 bases). Trimming shortened V by 2 bases and J by 6 bases, and 14 bases separated the two germline ends. Germline V gene lookup returns CDR1 KGHSH and CDR2 LQKENI. This CDR3 is 14 amino acids long. The CDR3 loop reads CASSPTGVGSEQYF. As DNA, the CDR3 is TGTGCCAGCTCACCAACAGGAGTAGGTAGCGAGCAGTACTTC.

This sequence joins TRBV5-6 and TRBJ1-1; D call uncertain. Germline V lookup: CDR1 SGHDT, CDR2 YYEEEE. The ends were cut back, 4 bases at V and 0 bases at J, with 10 bases in the middle. This CDR3 is 14 amino acids long. The CDR3 DNA reads as TGTGCCAGCAGCCCCAGACAACTGAACACTGAAGCTTTCTTT. Translation: CASSPRQLNTEAFF.

This clone was seen more than once but under ten times. The chain is built from TRBV7-9 and TRBJ2-5; 8 bases are a match to TRBD2. There are 17 residues in the CDR3. The V gene end was trimmed by 2 bases and the J gene end by 4 bases; junction bases not matched to a gene: 12. Germline CDR1 is SEHNR and CDR2 is FQNEAQ (reference sequence). CDR3 DNA: TGTGCCAGCAGCTTACCTAAGCCGGGACTAGGTTTAGAGACCCAGTACTTC. Protein: CASSLPKPGLGLETQYF.

This clone was found a few times. The rearrangement uses TRBV15 and TRBJ1-2; the match to TRBD1 covers 11 bases. CDR1 is LNHNV and CDR2 is YYDKDF in the germline V gene (reference sequence). V shed 4 bases and J 4 bases; nucleotides not matched to a gene: 8. There are 16 residues in the CDR3. CDR3: CATSTGQGALGYGYTF. CDR3 coding DNA: TGTGCCACCAGCACCGGACAGGGGGCGCTTGGCTATGGCTACACCTTC. The variable domain in full, with the rest retrieved from reference TRBV15 and TRBJ1-2, is DAMVIQNPRYQVTQFGKPVTLSCSQTLNHNVMYWYQQKSSQAPKLLFHYYDKDFNNEADTPDNFQSRRPNTSFCFLDIRSPGLGDTAMYLCATSTGQGALGYGYTFGSGTRLTVV.

V is TRBV5-6 and J is TRBJ1-2; no definite D call. The CDR3 extends over 15 amino acids. Trimming stripped 0 bases from V and 6 bases from J, with 15 bases between. CDR1 SGHDT and CDR2 YYEEEE come from the germline V gene. As DNA, the CDR3 is TGTGCCAGCAGCTTGGATTTAAGGTCTACAGATGGCTACACCTTC. The encoded protein is CASSLDLRSTDGYTF.

The sample holds one count of this clone. This chain uses TRBV7-9 with TRBJ1-4; unclear D gene. Germline V gene data show CDR1 as SEHNR and CDR2 as FQNEAQ (reference sequence). The length of the CDR3 is 14 residues. V lost 6 bases and J 8 bases, leaving 16 bases between the germline ends. CDR3 protein: CASSRDWIREKLFF. In DNA, the CDR3 is TGTGCCAGCAGTCGAGACTGGATTAGGGAAAAACTGTTTTTT.